This TCR beta chain was retrieved from a study of T cell responses to AZD1222 COVID-19 vaccine. Comment on this clone: Its antigen remains unknown.

Study-level findings and limits: Females outnumbered males among donors, who were mostly white British; clonal diversity was possibly underestimated.

The CDR3 is 15 amino acids. Trimming removed 6 bases from V and 4 bases from J; junction bases left unmatched: 5. The germline V gene encodes CDR1 SGHTA and CDR2 FQGNSA. Some clones are missing from TCRdb's copy, which holds only in-frame ones; the method was immunoSEQ multiplex PCR. The table lists about 84,000 clones, around 84% of them singletons. The chain has TRBV7-2 and TRBJ2-2, with 10 nucleotides matching TRBD2. The TCR was taken from an adult who received the AZD1222 COVID-19 vaccine. The material sequenced was peripheral blood, taken 28 days after the second AZD1222 dose. The CDR3 nucleotides are TGTGCCAGCAGTCGTAGCGGGGGGCTCACCGGGGAGCTGTTTTTT. Residues: CASSRSGGLTGELFF. The full variable domain, with the rest looked up from reference TRBV7-2 and TRBJ2-2, is GAGVSQSPSNKVTEKGKDVELRCDPISGHTALYWYRQSLGQGLEFLIYFQGNSAPDKSGLPSDRFSAERTGGSVSTLTIQRTQQEDSAVYLCASSRSGGLTGELFFGEGSRLTVL.